This T cell receptor (beta chain) was recorded in a study of blood T cell repertoires in COVID-19. Study information: COVID-19 samples collected from the United States, Italy and Spain covered acute and convalescent phases. The cDNA or gDNA used as material had been derived from T cells, B-cell-depleted T cells, or PBMCs.

In the authors' methods: How many nucleated cells were present was estimated from reference gene primer amplification. Only in-frame clones appear in the TCRdb table, and some are missing; sequencing was by immunoSEQ multiplex PCR. The DNA gave D and trimming, while V, J and clone size come from that table. The sample includes a few hundred thousand clones, approximately 80% of them seen just once. This clone was counted a few times. Germline V gives CDR1 SGHVS, CDR2 FQNEAQ. J was trimmed by 7 bases and V by 5 bases; bases with no gene match: 7. The CDR3 has 14 amino acids. The sample consisted of peripheral blood. This sequence originates from a woman older than 75 with acute or convalescent COVID-19. This chain links TRBV7-8 with TRBJ1-2; 10 nucleotides line up with TRBD1. In DNA, the CDR3 is TGTGCCAGCAGCACCGGGACAGGGGAGTTTGGCTACACCTTC. It specifies CASSTGTGEFGYTF.